The next 21 T cell receptor beta chains were all read from a single sample in a study of cytomegalovirus exposure and HLA in healthy donors. With 60 Vbeta and 13 Jbeta primers, the PCR was carried out. Sequenced by immunoSEQ multiplex PCR; TCRdb stores in-frame clones only, minus some. The data contain approximately 190,000 clones, approximately 82% of them singletons. Material for sequencing was PBMCs. All receptors derive from a man aged 35-49 years in good health and CMV-seropositive.

This chain uses TRBV28 with TRBJ2-7; 9 bases fit TRBD1. This CDR3 has 15 residues. J was trimmed by 6 bases and V by 7 bases; bases with no gene match: 13. Germline values: CDR1 MDHEN, CDR2 SYDVKM. CDR3 residues: CASTTAGTGTCEQYF. DNA of the CDR3: TGTGCCAGCACAACAGCCGGGACAGGGACTTGCGAGCAGTACTTC.

This CDR3 reads CASSRPGQNTDTQYF. For the CDR3, the DNA is TGTGCCAGCAGCAGGCCGGGACAGAACACAGATACGCAGTATTTT. The chain couples TRBV13 to TRBJ2-3; TRBD1 matches at 7 bases. Unmatched junction bases numbered 7, after V lost 5 bases and J lost 2 bases. The CDR3 spans 15 residues. Germline values: CDR1 PRHDT, CDR2 FYEKMQ (reference sequence).

The chain links TRBV11-2 to TRBJ2-5; 11 nucleotides align to TRBD2. Trimming cost V 1 base and J 1 base; bases outside gene matches: 2. The CDR3 runs 16 residues. In germline, CDR1 is SGHAT, CDR2 FQNNGV. The CDR3 region is CASSLGTSGFQETQYF. CDR3 nucleotide sequence: TGTGCCAGCAGCTTAGGGACTAGCGGGTTCCAAGAGACCCAGTACTTC.

The chain has TRBV7-9 and TRBJ2-6; tentatively, D is TRBD1 (6 bases). The ends were cut back, 3 bases at V and 0 bases at J, with 15 bases in the middle. The CDR3 runs 18 residues. CDR1 SEHNR and CDR2 FQNEAQ come from the germline V gene (reference sequence). CDR3 coding DNA: TGTGCCAGCAGCTTTGGGCAGGGGAGAACCTCTGGGGCCAACGTCCTGACTTTC. Amino acids: CASSFGQGRTSGANVLTF.

V usage is TRBV18 and J usage is TRBJ2-3, with 10 bases matching TRBD2. Germline V gives CDR1 KGHSH, CDR2 LQKENI. The CDR3 consists of 16 residues. Trimming cost V 2 bases and J 5 bases; bases outside gene matches: 7. Here the CDR3 DNA reads TGTGCCAGCTCACCAGCTGGGACTAGCGCGATAGATACGCAGTATTTT. Protein product: CASSPAGTSAIDTQYF.

This chain uses TRBV29-1 with TRBJ2-7; unclear D gene. Trimming pared 3 bases from V and 2 bases from J, leaving 11 bases between. CDR3 size: 13 residues. The germline CDR1 and CDR2 sequences are SQVTM and ANQGSEA. The CDR3 here is CSVDPGGAYEQYF. The CDR3 DNA sequence: TGCAGCGTTGACCCCGGCGGCGCCTACGAGCAGTACTTC.

The V gene is TRBV30, the J gene TRBJ2-7, with 9 positions matching TRBD1. This CDR3 is 12 amino acids long. The V gene's germline CDR1 is GTSNPN and CDR2 SVGIG (reference sequence). J was trimmed by 9 bases and V by 1 base; bases with no gene match: 4. The CDR3 spells CAWSGKQGAQYF. The CDR3 region has the DNA TGTGCCTGGAGTGGGAAACAGGGGGCGCAGTACTTC.

CDR3 in amino acids: CASSPRTGDIYEQYF. CDR3 coding DNA: TGCGCCAGCAGCCCTCGGACAGGGGACATCTACGAGCAGTACTTC. The chain has TRBV4-3 and TRBJ2-7; 9 bases agree with TRBD1. Germline CDR1 reads LGHNA; CDR2 reads YSLEER. Unmatched junction bases numbered 7, after V lost 4 bases and J lost 3 bases. The CDR3 contains 15 residues.

CDR3 protein: CSVAHNEQFF. The DNA of the CDR3 is TGCAGCGTGGCCCACAATGAGCAGTTCTTC. The V call is TRBV29-1, the J call TRBJ2-1; D is ambiguous. This CDR3 is built from 10 residues. Trimming shortened V by 6 bases and J by 5 bases, and 5 bases separated the two germline ends. Germline values: CDR1 SQVTM, CDR2 ANQGSEA.

The gene calls are TRBV27 and TRBJ2-7; possible D gene TRBD1, 6 bases. Germline CDR1 reads MNHEY; CDR2 reads SMNVEV (reference sequence). The CDR3 consists of 18 residues. The V end was cut by 3 bases, the J end by 0 bases, with 21 bases between. The CDR3 coding sequence is TGTGCCAGCAGTTTTCGTCGGACCACCGGGACAACCTCCTACGAGCAGTACTTC. It codes for CASSFRRTTGTTSYEQYF.

In its sample, this clone was seen a few times. CDR3: CAISEARPSWGYTF. The CDR3 coding sequence is TGTGCCATCAGTGAGGCGCGGCCGTCTTGGGGCTACACCTTC. The chain uses TRBV10-3 and TRBJ1-2; unclear D gene. Trimming removed 2 bases from V and 8 bases from J, with 15 bases in between. This CDR3 comprises 14 residues. The germline gives CDR1 ENHRY, CDR2 SYGVKD.

The CDR3 sequence: CASSSGQGGEQYF. The DNA of the CDR3 is TGCGCCAGCAGCTCCGGACAGGGCGGTGAGCAGTACTTC. V usage is TRBV5-1 and J usage is TRBJ2-7; 8 bases match TRBD1. This CDR3 contains 13 residues. Trimming at V came to 3 bases and at J to 7 bases, leaving 6 bases not matched to a gene. CDR1 is SGHRS, CDR2 YFSETQ, per germline.

The rearrangement joins TRBV7-2 to TRBJ2-7, with D tentatively TRBD1 (6 bases). This CDR3 region has 14 residues. V lost 7 bases and J 2 bases, leaving 15 bases between the germline ends. Germline assignment: CDR1 SGHTA and CDR2 FQGNSA. The CDR3 sequence is CASTPDSDTYEQYF. The CDR3 coding sequence is TGTGCCAGCACCCCGGACAGTGACACCTACGAGCAGTACTTC.

The rearrangement links TRBV19 to TRBJ1-4, with D maybe TRBD1 (6 bases). V lost 7 bases and J 0 bases, leaving 12 bases between the germline ends. CDR3 length: 15 amino acids. Germline V gene lookup returns CDR1 LNHDA and CDR2 SQIVND (reference sequence). The chain's CDR3 is CASKRTEATNEKLFF. DNA of the CDR3: TGTGCCAGTAAAAGGACAGAAGCAACTAATGAAAAACTGTTTTTT.

This clone was counted between two and nine times. This chain links TRBV7-9 with TRBJ2-7; the match to TRBD1 covers 7 bases. After removal of 5 bases from V and 0 bases from J, the junction contained 10 bases not matched to a gene. The CDR3 has 16 residues. CDR1 and CDR2 (germline): SEHNR, FQNEAQ (reference sequence). DNA for the CDR3: TGTGCCAGCAGCCCGCAGGTCAGGGGGATCTCCTACGAGCAGTACTTC. Protein sequence: CASSPQVRGISYEQYF. The complete variable domain, with remaining parts taken from reference TRBV7-9 and TRBJ2-7, reads DTGVSQNPRHKITKRGQNVTFRCDPISEHNRLYWYRQTLGQGPEFLTYFQNEAQLEKSRLLSDRFSAERPKGSFSTLEIQRTEQGDSAMYLCASSPQVRGISYEQYFGPGTRLTVT.

This clone came up once. The chain links TRBV9 to TRBJ2-2; no clear D. Deletions cut 0 bases from V and 6 bases from J, with 12 bases between. The CDR3 runs 15 residues. Germline CDR1 reads SGDLS; CDR2 reads YYNGEE. CDR3 sequence (DNA): TGTGCCAGCAGCGTAGTGGCAGGTTTCGCCGGGGAGCTGTTTTTT. Encoded protein: CASSVVAGFAGELFF. Based on the CDR3 plus reference TRBV9 and TRBJ2-2, the full variable domain is DSGVTQTPKHLITATGQRVTLRCSPRSGDLSVYWYQQSLDQGLQFLIQYYNGEERAKGNILERFSAQQFPDLHSELNLSSLELGDSALYFCASSVVAGFAGELFFGEGSRLTVL.

The genes are TRBV13 and TRBJ1-1, with 7 bases matching TRBD1. CDR1 PRHDT and CDR2 FYEKMQ come from the germline V gene (reference sequence). J gave up 0 bases and V 5 bases, and 6 bases lay outside the gene matches. This CDR3 is built from 15 residues. The CDR3 protein is CASSMGQPMNTEAFF. DNA of the CDR3: TGTGCCAGCAGCATGGGACAGCCTATGAACACTGAAGCTTTCTTT.

This clone showed up just once. The chain employs TRBV5-1 and TRBJ2-7, with D tentatively TRBD2 (6 bases). Trimming shortened V by 2 bases and J by 5 bases, and 14 bases separated the two germline ends. Germline V gene lookup returns CDR1 SGHRS and CDR2 YFSETQ. This CDR3 spans 14 amino acids. CDR3: CASSFAGNPHEQYF. The DNA of the CDR3 is TGCGCCAGCAGCTTTGCGGGGAACCCCCACGAGCAGTACTTC.

The chain joins TRBV28 to TRBJ2-2; 13 nucleotides line up with TRBD2. Losses at the gene ends were 7 bases for V and 5 bases for J; bases not matched to a gene: 7. From germline, CDR1 is MDHEN and CDR2 SYDVKM. This CDR3 region has 16 residues. The CDR3 bases are TGTGCCAGCACAACCGGGACTAGCGGGAAAACCGGGGAGCTGTTTTTT. Its protein is CASTTGTSGKTGELFF.

The chain employs TRBV29-1 and TRBJ1-1; 10 nucleotides agree with TRBD1. Germline V gene data show CDR1 as SQVTM and CDR2 as ANQGSEA. The CDR3 loop spans 14 amino acids. The ends lost 7 bases at V and 0 bases at J; junction bases unmatched: 5. The CDR3 reads CSGGQGPMNTEAFF. The CDR3 nucleotides read TGCAGCGGGGGACAGGGGCCGATGAACACTGAAGCTTTCTTT.

The rearrangement links TRBV5-4 to TRBJ1-5; weak D call: TRBD1 (5 bases). This CDR3 has 13 residues. The V and J ends lost 3 bases and 5 bases respectively, with 9 bases between them. Per the germline V gene, CDR1 is SGHNT and CDR2 is YYREEE (reference sequence). The CDR3 DNA is TGTGCCAGCAGCTCCGGGGGAGATCAGCCCCAGCATTTT. It specifies CASSSGGDQPQHF.